This T cell receptor (beta chain) was retrieved from a study of cytomegalovirus exposure and HLA in healthy donors. Study-wide results and limits: The availability of immune exposure information extended only to CMV serostatus. An apparent linkage of common viral pathogens to several of the most significant clusters emerged in a later analysis. Later work associated roughly 17,000 TCR beta sequences with HLA alleles at 0.05 false discovery rate.

To note about this clone: Its antigen is currently unknown.

The J segment lost 4 bases and the V segment lost 5 bases, leaving 5 bases of the junction unmatched. Per germline, CDR1 MNHNY and CDR2 SVGAGI (reference sequence). This CDR3 comprises 14 residues. PCR was performed using 60 Vbeta and 13 Jbeta primers. Some clones are missing from TCRdb's copy, which holds only in-frame ones; the method was immunoSEQ multiplex PCR. Of 150,000 to 200,000 clones listed, 80% to 85% are singletons. The sequencing input was PBMCs. The V gene is TRBV6-6, the J gene TRBJ2-5, with 9 bases aligning to TRBD1. The receptor was isolated from a woman aged 18-29 years in good health and CMV-seronegative. The CDR3 is CASSQGTGRETQYF. The CDR3 DNA reads as TGTGCCAGCAGTCAGGGGACAGGGAGAGAGACCCAGTACTTC.